The 28 T cell receptor beta chains given below trace back to one sample, sequenced in a study of blood T cell repertoires in COVID-19. The data were produced by immunoSEQ multiplex PCR, yet TCRdb's version contains in-frame clones alone and is incomplete. The sample holds around 250,000 clones, 84% seen once. Specimen: peripheral blood. The receptors come from a human donor in a cohort sampled during active COVID-19.

CDR3 residues: CASSQVEGYGYTF. The CDR3 DNA reads TGTGCCAGCAGCCAAGTGGAGGGCTACGGCTACACCTTC. V is TRBV14 and J is TRBJ1-2; D gene unclear. The V end lost 1 base, the J end lost 8 bases, and 11 bases lay between the germline ends. CDR3 size: 13 residues. Germline V gene sequence: CDR1 SGHDN, CDR2 FVKESK.

This chain connects TRBV12-3 or TRBV12-4 to TRBJ2-4, with D possibly TRBD1 on 6 matching bases. CDR3 length: 13 residues. With 6 bases removed from V and 1 base from J, the gap between germline ends came to 7 bases. CDR3 nucleotide sequence: TGTGCCAGCAGGCAGGGGGCCAAAAACATTCAGTACTTC. This translates into CASRQGAKNIQYF.

The chain employs TRBV10-1 and TRBJ1-1; 9 nucleotides match TRBD1. This CDR3 region has 15 residues. V trimming: 6 bases; J trimming: 3 bases; junction bases outside the gene matches: 8. Germline V gives CDR1 WNHNN, CDR2 SYGVQD (reference sequence). The CDR3 DNA is TGCGCCAGCAGCGATCCGGGACAGGGTTACACTGAAGCTTTCTTT. It encodes CASSDPGQGYTEAFF.

The chain couples TRBV7-2 to TRBJ2-5, with TRBD2 matching 9 bases. V lost 5 bases to trimming and J lost 11 bases; unmatched junction nucleotides: 15. The germline gives CDR1 SGHTA, CDR2 FQGNSA. CDR3 length equals 15 residues. DNA of the CDR3: TGTGCCAGCAGCCCGGTAGCGACTAGCGGCGGCGCGCAGTACTTC. It is translated as CASSPVATSGGAQYF.

This rearrangement joins TRBV24-1 to TRBJ2-3, with TRBD1 matching 9 bases. The CDR3 is 14 amino acids. CDR1 and CDR2 from the germline V gene are KGHDR and SFDVKD. With 4 bases clipped from V and 5 bases from J, the junction kept 3 bases outside the gene matches. CDR3 in amino acids: CATSETGGLDTQYF. The CDR3 DNA follows: TGTGCCACCAGTGAAACAGGGGGCTTAGATACGCAGTATTTT.

This sequence joins TRBV27 and TRBJ2-7; 9 nucleotides agree with TRBD2. CDR1 is MNHEY and CDR2 is SMNVEV in the germline V gene (reference sequence). The CDR3 length is 15 residues. The junction had 11 bases not matched to a gene; V was cut back by 6 bases and J by 5 bases. CDR3: CASSLTGTSFNEQYF. CDR3 sequence (DNA): TGTGCCAGCAGCCTGACCGGGACTAGCTTTAACGAGCAGTACTTC.

This sequence joins TRBV2 and TRBJ1-6; the D gene is possibly TRBD1 (6 bases). Germline assignment: CDR1 SNHLY and CDR2 FYNNEI. Trimming removed 7 bases from V and 7 bases from J, with 14 bases in between. This CDR3 is built from 14 residues. CDR3 sequence: CASIPDRRNSPLHF. The CDR3 DNA follows: TGTGCCAGCATCCCGGACAGAAGAAATTCACCCCTCCACTTT.

This rearrangement joins TRBV3-1 (or the pseudogene TRBV3-2) to TRBJ2-5; 15 nucleotides agree with TRBD2. Unmatched junction bases numbered 7, after V lost 1 base and J lost 1 base. Germline CDR1 LGHDT, CDR2 YNNKEL (reference sequence). This CDR3 has 19 amino acids. This CDR3 reads CASSQGGLAGGSLQETQYF. CDR3 sequence (DNA): TGTGCCAGCAGCCAAGGGGGACTAGCGGGGGGCTCCCTCCAAGAGACCCAGTACTTC.

CDR3 sequence (DNA): TGTGCCAGCAGCCGGGGAAGGGGGCGGAACACTGAAGCTTTCTTT. It encodes CASSRGRGRNTEAFF. The V gene is TRBV9, the J gene TRBJ1-1, with TRBD1 identical over 7 bases. V shed 4 bases, J shed 1 base, and the junction held 7 bases outside the gene matches. From germline, CDR1 is SGDLS and CDR2 YYNGEE. The CDR3 is 15 amino acids.

The J gene is TRBJ1-2, the V gene TRBV18; D is undetermined. The germline gives CDR1 KGHSH, CDR2 LQKENI. This CDR3 has 14 residues. Between the trimmed V and J ends, which lost 6 bases and 6 bases, there was a span of 17 bases. The CDR3 DNA is TGTGCCAGCTCCCCGACCGCGGCGGCGGATGGCTACACCTTC. As protein: CASSPTAAADGYTF.

This clone appeared a few times. For the CDR3, the DNA is TGTGCCAGCAGTGAGTCTGTGGAGGTCGGCGGGGAGCTGTTTTTT. This gives the protein CASSESVEVGGELFF. The genes are TRBV2 and TRBJ2-2; possibly TRBD2 for D (5 bases). Trimming left V 3 bases short and J 7 bases short, with 15 bases between. Germline values: CDR1 SNHLY, CDR2 FYNNEI. This CDR3 has 15 residues.

The chain recombines TRBV29-1 with TRBJ2-7; TRBD1 agrees at 12 bases. CDR1 and CDR2 (germline): SQVTM, ANQGSEA. Losses at the gene ends were 6 bases for V and 5 bases for J; bases not matched to a gene: 8. CDR3 length: 14 amino acids. CDR3 in amino acids: CSVLGTGGIDEQYF. CDR3 nucleotides: TGCAGCGTCCTAGGGACAGGGGGCATCGACGAGCAGTACTTC.

The V gene is TRBV6-1, the J gene TRBJ2-1; D is unclear. CDR3 length: 14 amino acids. The germline V and J ends were trimmed by 6 bases and 0 bases, with 9 bases remaining between them. Looked up from germline, CDR1 is MNHNS and CDR2 is SASEGT. The CDR3 DNA follows: TGTGCCAGCAGACACCCGAACTCCTACAATGAGCAGTTCTTC. As protein: CASRHPNSYNEQFF.

The gene calls are TRBV7-2 and TRBJ2-4, with 7 bases fitting TRBD1. Germline trimming cut 4 bases from V and 4 bases from J; bases unmatched to any gene: 1. The CDR3 has 13 amino acids. Germline CDR1 SGHTA, CDR2 FQGNSA. The CDR3 nucleotides read TGTGCCAGCAGCTCGGACAGGAAAAACATTCAGTACTTC. Amino acids: CASSSDRKNIQYF.

This clone was seen a handful of times. The junction does not match germline at one end; this may be a read error. This chain links TRBV7-7 with TRBJ1-5; 7 positions match TRBD1. This CDR3 region has 17 residues. CDR1 is SSHAT and CDR2 is FNYEAQ in the germline V gene (reference sequence). The CDR3 coding sequence is TGTGCTAGCAGCTTAGGGGGCGGGGCCAATAATAATCAGCCCCAGCATTTT. It translates to CASSLGGGANNNQPQHF.

V is TRBV7-2 and J is TRBJ2-3; D is perhaps TRBD2 (5 bases). The V gene lost 5 bases and the J gene lost 0 bases, with 9 bases spanning the gap. Germline CDR1 is SGHTA and CDR2 is FQGNSA. This CDR3 is 14 amino acids long. This CDR3 reads CASSLRASTDTQYF. In nucleotides, the CDR3 is TGTGCCAGCAGCCTGCGGGCGAGCACAGATACGCAGTATTTT.

V and J are TRBV5-1 and TRBJ2-3; the match to TRBD2 covers 8 bases. CDR3 size: 15 residues. CDR1 is SGHRS, CDR2 YFSETQ, per germline. The J segment lost 1 base and the V segment lost 5 bases, leaving 6 bases of the junction unmatched. In DNA, the CDR3 is TGCGCCAGCAGGAGCGGGAGCTCTGGCACAGATACGCAGTATTTT. It specifies CASRSGSSGTDTQYF.

The genes are TRBV6-6 and TRBJ2-1, with D perhaps TRBD2 (7 bases). Germline V lookup: CDR1 MNHNY, CDR2 SVGAGI (reference sequence). V lost 2 bases and J 5 bases, leaving 10 bases between the germline ends. The CDR3 length is 14 residues. CDR3 sequence reads: CASSYQGRDNEQFF. CDR3 bases: TGTGCCAGCAGTTACCAGGGGAGGGACAATGAGCAGTTCTTC.

This sequence joins TRBV4-1 and TRBJ1-1; 7 nucleotides agree with TRBD1. The CDR3 totals 14 residues. J lost 0 bases, V lost 6 bases, and 4 bases had no gene match. The germline gives CDR1 MGHRA, CDR2 YSYEKL. The CDR3 here is CASRKTGLNTEAFF. The DNA of the CDR3 is TGCGCCAGCAGAAAGACAGGGCTGAACACTGAAGCTTTCTTT.

The J gene is TRBJ1-4, the V gene TRBV5-1; D ambiguous. The CDR3 spans 13 residues. Trimming pared 8 bases from V and 0 bases from J, leaving 8 bases between. Germline CDR1 and CDR2: SGHRS and YFSETQ. The CDR3 reads CASQVTTNEKLFF. CDR3 DNA: TGCGCCAGTCAGGTGACAACTAATGAAAAACTGTTTTTT.

The chain links TRBV2 to TRBJ2-7; D is possibly TRBD1 (6 bases). CDR3 length equals 14 residues. Germline CDR1 is SNHLY and CDR2 is FYNNEI. The V end lost 7 bases, the J end lost 4 bases, and 17 bases lay between the germline ends. In nucleotides, the CDR3 is TGTGCCAGCAAGGATATGGGGGCGTGGTACGAGCAGTACTTC. It yields the protein CASKDMGAWYEQYF.

In this sample, this clone turned up a few times. This chain links TRBV2 with TRBJ1-6; tentative D call: TRBD1 (6 bases). The CDR3 consists of 14 residues. CDR1 SNHLY and CDR2 FYNNEI come from the germline V gene. Trimming took 7 bases from V and 10 from J, leaving 17 bases between them. CDR3 DNA: TGTGCCAGCAACCCCTCCTTTGGGGGCTCACCCCTCCACTTT. This encodes CASNPSFGGSPLHF. The full variable domain, rest sourced from reference TRBV2 and TRBJ1-6, is EPEVTQTPSHQVTQMGQEVILRCVPISNHLYFYWYRQILGQKVEFLVSFYNNEISEKSEIFDDQFSVERPDGSNFTLKIRSTKLEDSAMYFCASNPSFGGSPLHFGNGTRLTVT.

The rearrangement links TRBV6-2 or TRBV6-3 to TRBJ2-3, with TRBD2 matching over 7 bases. The ends lost 6 bases at V and 1 base at J; junction bases unmatched: 7. Germline V lookup: CDR1 MNHEY, CDR2 SVGEGT. CDR3 size: 15 residues. The CDR3 DNA reads TGTGCCAGCAGCCCTAGCGGATGGGGCACAGATACGCAGTATTTT. This codes for CASSPSGWGTDTQYF.

This sequence joins TRBV6-5 and TRBJ2-7, with TRBD1 matching 8 bases. Germline V lookup: CDR1 MNHEY, CDR2 SVGAGI. The CDR3 totals 16 residues. V lost 4 bases and J lost 2; bases outside the gene matches: 10. The DNA of the CDR3 is TGTGCCAGCAGTTCCAACCTAGCAGGGGGCACCTACGAGCAGTACTTC. Its protein is CASSSNLAGGTYEQYF.

The V and J genes are TRBV15 and TRBJ1-2; D gene unclear. The CDR3 totals 13 residues. Germline loops: CDR1 LNHNV, CDR2 YYDKDF (reference sequence). The germline V and J ends were trimmed by 0 bases and 4 bases, with 6 bases remaining between them. CDR3 residues: CATSRELPYGYTF. The CDR3 coding sequence is TGTGCCACCAGCAGAGAACTACCCTATGGCTACACCTTC.

The rearrangement uses TRBV19 and TRBJ1-5; 8 bases map to TRBD1. The CDR3 has 15 amino acids. The V gene end was trimmed by 5 bases and the J gene end by 7 bases; junction bases not matched to a gene: 10. Germline lookup yields CDR1 LNHDA and CDR2 SQIVND (reference sequence). The CDR3 nucleotides read TGTGCCAGTAGTGCACACAGGGGGGCTGAGCAGCCCCAGCATTTT. Amino acids: CASSAHRGAEQPQHF.

The chain joins TRBV2 to TRBJ2-7; TRBD1 is a possible D gene (7 bases). CDR3 length: 14 amino acids. V shed 4 bases and J shed 1 base, with 11 bases lying between them. Per germline, CDR1 SNHLY and CDR2 FYNNEI. CDR3 loop: CASSGRGPSYEQYF. CDR3 bases: TGTGCCAGCAGTGGGAGGGGGCCGTCCTACGAGCAGTACTTC.

Worth noting for this clone: The sample holds other DNA sequences that translate to the same CDR3. V and J are TRBV6-1 and TRBJ2-2; D not certain. The length of the CDR3 is 14 residues. V was pared by 2 bases and J by 1 base, with 5 bases between. Germline V CDR1 and CDR2: MNHNS, SASEGT. CDR3 sequence (DNA): TGTGCCAGCAGTGAACTCCGGAACACCGGGGAGCTGTTTTTT. Protein product: CASSELRNTGELFF.